This entry lists 21 T cell receptor beta chains sequenced from one sample in a study of blood T cell repertoires in COVID-19. The table came from immunoSEQ multiplex PCR; TCRdb's copy has only in-frame clones and leaves some out. The sample contains about 180,000 clones, approximately 77% of which appear only once. Material for sequencing was PBMCs or T cells enriched from blood (not recorded which). These receptors all come from a man aged 55 to 70 who had recovered from COVID-19.

This clone was picked up one time. The rearrangement uses TRBV30 and TRBJ1-1; D is unclear. Per the germline V gene, CDR1 is GTSNPN and CDR2 is SVGIG (reference sequence). V lost 1 base, J lost 0 bases, and 12 bases lay in between. The CDR3 extends over 15 amino acids. CDR3 in DNA: TGTGCCTGGAGTGCCCGACAAGTCATGAACACTGAAGCTTTCTTT. Translation: CAWSARQVMNTEAFF.

V and J are TRBV5-4 and TRBJ2-3; 11 positions agree with TRBD2. V dropped 4 bases and J dropped 4; count of bases not matched to a gene: 2. CDR3 length: 14 amino acids. The germline gives CDR1 SGHNT, CDR2 YYREEE (reference sequence). The CDR3 reads CASSPGLAADTQYF. The CDR3 DNA is TGTGCCAGCAGCCCGGGACTAGCGGCAGATACGCAGTATTTT.

This clone was picked up a small number of times. The chain recombines TRBV7-2 with TRBJ1-3; D ambiguous. Germline loops: CDR1 SGHTA, CDR2 FQGNSA. Trimming removed 5 bases at V and 2 bases at J, with 16 bases between. The CDR3 is made up of 16 amino acids. The CDR3 protein is CASSEQATAAGNTIYF. In DNA, the CDR3 is TGTGCCAGCAGCGAACAAGCCACAGCAGCTGGAAACACCATATATTTT.

The chain has TRBV7-9 and TRBJ2-2; tentatively, D is TRBD2 (5 bases). This CDR3 spans 17 amino acids. Per the germline V gene, CDR1 is SEHNR and CDR2 is FQNEAQ (reference sequence). V was pared by 1 base and J by 3 bases, with 15 bases between. The CDR3 nucleotides are TGTGCCAGCAGCTTAGAATTGGGTTCGGGATACACCGGGGAGCTGTTTTTT. It yields the protein CASSLELGSGYTGELFF. The full variable domain, completed using reference TRBV7-9 and TRBJ2-2, is DTGVSQNPRHKITKRGQNVTFRCDPISEHNRLYWYRQTLGQGPEFLTYFQNEAQLEKSRLLSDRFSAERPKGSFSTLEIQRTEQGDSAMYLCASSLELGSGYTGELFFGEGSRLTVL.

CDR3 DNA: TGTGCCAGCAGCCAAGCCGGACAGGGGGCGAGCACAGATACGCAGTATTTT. Its protein product is CASSQAGQGASTDTQYF. V usage is TRBV3-1 (or the pseudogene TRBV3-2) and J usage is TRBJ2-3, with 11 bases lining up with TRBD1. Germline trimming cut 1 base from V and 0 bases from J; bases unmatched to any gene: 3. In germline, CDR1 is LGHDT, CDR2 YNNKEL (reference sequence). This CDR3 is 17 amino acids long.

This chain connects TRBV6-4 to TRBJ1-2, with TRBD1 matching 9 bases. Germline CDR1 reads MRHNA; CDR2 reads SNTAGT. J gave up 8 bases and V 4 bases, and 5 bases lay outside the gene matches. The CDR3 length is 13 residues. The CDR3 reads CASSGTGERGYTF. The CDR3 DNA is TGTGCCAGCAGTGGGACAGGGGAGAGAGGCTACACCTTC.

The chain links TRBV28 to TRBJ2-1; 8 positions agree with TRBD2. V shed 4 bases, J shed 8 bases, and the junction held 16 bases outside the gene matches. In germline, CDR1 is MDHEN, CDR2 SYDVKM. The CDR3 is made up of 17 amino acids. The CDR3 reads CASSSHLAGGYRYEQFF. DNA of the CDR3: TGTGCCAGCAGTTCTCACCTGGCGGGAGGTTACAGGTATGAGCAGTTCTTC.

This clone was observed a single time. CDR3 nucleotide sequence: TGTGCCAGCAGCTGGGACAGGGAGGATGGCTACACCTTC. It specifies CASSWDREDGYTF. The V and J genes are TRBV7-9 and TRBJ1-2; TRBD1 aligns across 9 bases. Germline loops: CDR1 SEHNR, CDR2 FQNEAQ (reference sequence). Trimming removed 4 bases from V and 6 bases from J; junction bases left unmatched: 3. The CDR3 extends over 13 amino acids.

The V gene is TRBV24-1, the J gene TRBJ1-5; 8 nucleotides agree with TRBD1. Germline CDR1 is KGHDR and CDR2 is SFDVKD. The ends lost 4 bases at V and 4 bases at J; junction bases unmatched: 8. The CDR3 consists of 16 residues. The CDR3 here is CATSDPDRETNQPQHF. The CDR3 nucleotides read TGTGCCACCAGTGACCCGGACAGGGAAACAAATCAGCCCCAGCATTTT.

This rearrangement joins TRBV7-2 to TRBJ2-4, with 9 bases identical to TRBD1. The germline V gene encodes CDR1 SGHTA and CDR2 FQGNSA. Losses at the gene ends were 5 bases for V and 9 bases for J; bases not matched to a gene: 8. This CDR3 spans 14 amino acids. In nucleotides, the CDR3 is TGTGCCAGCAGCAAGGAAGGGACAGGGCTCATTCAGTACTTC. Protein product: CASSKEGTGLIQYF.

The chain joins TRBV5-6 to TRBJ2-1; possibly TRBD1 for D (6 bases). Germline V gene sequence: CDR1 SGHDT, CDR2 YYEEEE. This CDR3 is 13 amino acids long. The germline V and J ends were trimmed by 4 bases and 7 bases, with 12 bases remaining between them. CDR3 nucleotide sequence: TGTGCCAGCAGCCGACGGACAGTAAATGAGCAGTTCTTC. Residues: CASSRRTVNEQFF.

V is TRBV12-5 and J is TRBJ1-2; D possibly corresponds to TRBD1 (5 bases). CDR3 size: 12 residues. Germline V gene sequence: CDR1 LGHNT, CDR2 FRNRAP. Trimming stripped 0 bases from V and 12 bases from J, with 11 bases between. CDR3 sequence: CASGLVPGRDTF. CDR3 DNA: TGTGCTAGTGGTTTGGTACCAGGGCGTGACACCTTC.

The CDR3 region is CASSATGVAKNIQYF. CDR3 DNA: TGTGCCAGCAGTGCCACAGGGGTTGCCAAAAACATTCAGTACTTC. The chain uses TRBV6-2 or TRBV6-3 and TRBJ2-4; TRBD1 matches at 7 bases. The CDR3 covers 15 residues. V gave up 5 bases and J gave up 1 base; unmatched junction bases: 5. Germline CDR1 reads MNHEY; CDR2 reads SVGEGT.

The genes are TRBV27 and TRBJ1-1, with D unclear. V dropped 7 bases and J dropped 4 bases, with 13 bases sitting between them. This CDR3 has 13 amino acids. Germline loops: CDR1 MNHEY, CDR2 SMNVEV (reference sequence). This CDR3 is CASTPAGGTEAFF. DNA for the CDR3: TGTGCCAGCACCCCGGCCGGAGGCACTGAAGCTTTCTTT.

The V and J genes are TRBV9 and TRBJ2-1; 8 bases fit TRBD2. The trim removed 4 bases at V and 0 bases at J, leaving 6 bases unmatched. The CDR3 covers 16 residues. Germline CDR1 reads SGDLS; CDR2 reads YYNGEE. The CDR3 reads CASSPQSGSSYNEQFF. The CDR3 region has the DNA TGTGCCAGCAGCCCACAAAGCGGGAGCTCCTACAATGAGCAGTTCTTC.

The chain recombines TRBV9 with TRBJ1-5, with 8 bases fitting TRBD1. The V and J ends lost 0 bases and 3 bases, in that order; junction bases with no gene match: 2. The CDR3 is made up of 15 amino acids. The V gene's germline CDR1 is SGDLS and CDR2 YYNGEE. CDR3 in DNA: TGTGCCAGCAGCGTAGGGACAGGGTTCAATCAGCCCCAGCATTTT. This codes for CASSVGTGFNQPQHF.

This chain uses TRBV5-4 with TRBJ1-6; 8 bases align to TRBD1. V was pared by 4 bases and J by 10 bases, with 7 bases of the junction left unmatched. In germline, CDR1 is SGHNT, CDR2 YYREEE (reference sequence). CDR3 size: 14 residues. In DNA, the CDR3 is TGTGCCAGCAGCAACGGACAGGGAAACTCACCCCTCCACTTT. This translates into CASSNGQGNSPLHF.

The chain carries TRBV14 and TRBJ1-2; D remains ambiguous. Trimming removed 0 bases at V and 4 bases at J, with 6 bases between. This CDR3 has 13 residues. CDR1 and CDR2 from the germline V gene are SGHDN and FVKESK. As DNA, the CDR3 is TGTGCCAGCAGCCAAGAGGAGAGCTATGGCTACACCTTC. It translates to CASSQEESYGYTF.

On this clone itself: The sample contains more than one DNA sequence encoding this CDR3. The J gene is TRBJ1-1, the V gene TRBV5-1, with D possibly TRBD1 on 5 matching bases. V gave up 4 bases and J gave up 1 base, with 11 bases separating them. Per germline, CDR1 SGHRS and CDR2 YFSETQ. The CDR3 is 14 amino acids. CDR3: CASSLPTGNTEAFF. CDR3 nucleotides: TGCGCCAGCAGCCTCCCCACAGGGAACACTGAAGCTTTCTTT.

The gene calls are TRBV12-3 or TRBV12-4 and TRBJ1-3; D uncertain. The CDR3 is 12 amino acids. The ends were cut back, 3 bases at V and 7 bases at J, with 7 bases in the middle. In DNA, the CDR3 is TGTGCCAGCAGTTTTGCGGGGAACACCATATATTTT. It specifies CASSFAGNTIYF.

The rearrangement uses TRBV3-1 (or the pseudogene TRBV3-2) and TRBJ2-1; 7 bases line up with TRBD2. J gave up 8 bases and V 1 base, and 14 bases lay outside the gene matches. This CDR3 region has 17 residues. Germline CDR1 LGHDT, CDR2 YNNKEL (reference sequence). The CDR3 reads CASSQGLAVPSGDEQFF. CDR3 bases: TGTGCCAGCAGCCAAGGACTAGCCGTACCCAGCGGCGATGAGCAGTTCTTC.